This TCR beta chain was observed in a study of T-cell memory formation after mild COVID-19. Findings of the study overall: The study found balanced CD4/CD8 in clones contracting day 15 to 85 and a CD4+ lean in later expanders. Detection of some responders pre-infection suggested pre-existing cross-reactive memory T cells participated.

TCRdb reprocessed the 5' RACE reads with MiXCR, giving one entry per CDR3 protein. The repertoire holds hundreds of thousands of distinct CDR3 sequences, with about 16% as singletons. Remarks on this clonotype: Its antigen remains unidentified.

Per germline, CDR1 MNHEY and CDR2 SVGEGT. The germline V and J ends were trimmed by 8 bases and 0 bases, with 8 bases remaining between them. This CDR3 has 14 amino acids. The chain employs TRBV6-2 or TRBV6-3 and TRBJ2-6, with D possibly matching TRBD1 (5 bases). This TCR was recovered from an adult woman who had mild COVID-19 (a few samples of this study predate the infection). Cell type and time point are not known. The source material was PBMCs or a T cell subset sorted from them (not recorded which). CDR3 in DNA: TGTGCCAGCTTCCAGGGCTCTGGGGCCAACGTCCTGACTTTC. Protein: CASFQGSGANVLTF.